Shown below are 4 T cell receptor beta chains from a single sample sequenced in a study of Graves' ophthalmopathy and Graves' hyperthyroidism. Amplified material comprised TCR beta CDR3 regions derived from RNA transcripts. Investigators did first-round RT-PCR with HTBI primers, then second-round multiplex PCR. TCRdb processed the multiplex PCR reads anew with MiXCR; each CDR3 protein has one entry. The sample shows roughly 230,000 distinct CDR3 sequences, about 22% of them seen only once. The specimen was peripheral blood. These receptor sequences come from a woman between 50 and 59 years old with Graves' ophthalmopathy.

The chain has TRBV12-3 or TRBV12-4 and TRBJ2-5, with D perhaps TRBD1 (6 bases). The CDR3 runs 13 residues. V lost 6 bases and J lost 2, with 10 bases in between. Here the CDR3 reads CASRHTGQETQYF. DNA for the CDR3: TGTGCCAGCAGGCACACAGGGCAAGAGACCCAGTACTTC.

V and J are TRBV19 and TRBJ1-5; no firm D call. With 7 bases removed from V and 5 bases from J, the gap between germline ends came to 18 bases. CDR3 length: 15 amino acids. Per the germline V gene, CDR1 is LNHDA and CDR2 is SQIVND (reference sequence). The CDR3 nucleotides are TGTGCCAGTACCCCGTCACAGTTTGGGGATCAGCCCCAGCATTTT. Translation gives CASTPSQFGDQPQHF.

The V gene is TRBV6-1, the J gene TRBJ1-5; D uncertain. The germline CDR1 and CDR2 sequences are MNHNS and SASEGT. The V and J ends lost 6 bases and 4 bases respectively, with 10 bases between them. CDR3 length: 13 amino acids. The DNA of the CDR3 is TGTGCCAGCAGACGGACCGGGAATCAGCCCCAGCATTTT. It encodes CASRRTGNQPQHF.

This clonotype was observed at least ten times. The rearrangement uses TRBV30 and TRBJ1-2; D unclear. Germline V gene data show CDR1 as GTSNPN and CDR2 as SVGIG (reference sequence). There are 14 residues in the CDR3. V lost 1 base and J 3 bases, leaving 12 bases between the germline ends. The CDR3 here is CAWSGPSRDYGYTF. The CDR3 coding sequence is TGTGCCTGGAGTGGACCATCCAGAGACTATGGCTACACCTTC.